These T cell receptor beta chains were read from a single sample in a study of blood T cells in healthy people across ages. TCRdb recomputed calls from the 5' RACE reads with MiXCR, one row per CDR3 protein. The data contain about 800,000 distinct CDR3 sequences, around 25% of them singletons. The sample was also linked to a second study, of T cells of mothers and their children.

Sequencing was done on a sample of blood. Receptors were obtained from a boy aged 5 to 17 in good health. Both conserved end residues are part of each CDR3. Each record gives: J gene, V gene, clone size, D gene, CDR3 DNA, CDR3 protein. D genes are given only for firm matches. The size field is filled for only some rows; it gives once, few, many or a size class.

>TRBJ2-1|TRBV28|NA|TRBD2
TGTGCCAGCAGTTTATGGGGTCAGCGGGAGGCCGATGAGCAGTTCTTC
CASSLWGQREADEQFF
>TRBJ2-1|TRBV7-3|NA|TRBD2
TGTGCCAGCAGCTTAGCCCGGACTAGCGGGCTTAATGAGCAGTTCTTC
CASSLARTSGLNEQFF
>TRBJ2-1|TRBV29-1|NA|TRBD2
TGCAGCGTTACAGGGGGACTAGCGGGAGTCTCCTACAATGAGCAGTTCTTC
CSVTGGLAGVSYNEQFF
>TRBJ2-7|TRBV7-9|NA|NA
TGTGCCAGCAGCCAACGTGGGACCTACGAGCAGTACTTC
CASSQRGTYEQYF
>TRBJ2-7|TRBV6-5|few|NA
TGTGCCAGCAGTTCCGGGACGAGGGCCCGGTACGAGCAGTACTTC
CASSSGTRARYEQYF
>TRBJ1-1|TRBV20-1|few|NA
TGCAGTGCTAGTTGGGGCCCGAGTACTGAAGCTTTCTTT
CSASWGPSTEAFF
>TRBJ2-2|TRBV7-2|many|TRBD1
TGTGCCAGCAGTTTGACAGGGGTCACCGGGGAGCTGTTTTTT
CASSLTGVTGELFF
>TRBJ1-2|TRBV19|NA|NA
TGTGCCAGTAGTATAGATCGCGGGGAGAGTGGCTACACCTTC
CASSIDRGESGYTF
>TRBJ2-3|TRBV6-5|NA|NA
TGTGCCAGCAGTTATCTTTCAACCCCCCGCACAGATACGCAGTATTTT
CASSYLSTPRTDTQYF
>TRBJ1-2|TRBV4-1|once|NA
TGCGCCAGCAGCTGGCCTGATAACTATGGCTACACCTTC
CASSWPDNYGYTF
>TRBJ2-1|TRBV20-1|NA|NA
TGCAGTGCTAGTATCGGGACCGCAGTCAATGAGCAGTTCTTC
CSASIGTAVNEQFF
>TRBJ1-5|TRBV4-1|few|NA
TGCGCCAGCAGCCCTCAGGGTGTAGGGCAGCCCCAGCATTTT
CASSPQGVGQPQHF
>TRBJ1-5|TRBV6-1|few|NA
TGTGCCAGCAGTGAAGGGGGTCCGGCCAATCAGCCCCAGCATTTT
CASSEGGPANQPQHF
>TRBJ2-6|TRBV28|NA|NA
TGTGCCAGCAGTTATTCAGGGGTCCGGGGGGCCAACGCCCTGACTTTC
CASSYSGVRGANALTF
>TRBJ1-5|TRBV20-1|NA|TRBD1
TGCAGTGCTAGAGATCTTGGGACAGGGGGCGCGAGGTTGGGTCAGCCCCAGCATTTT
CSARDLGTGGARLGQPQHF
>TRBJ2-3|TRBV14|many|NA
TGTGCCAGCAGCCTGATGCAAGGAGGGGGTACGCAGTATTTT
CASSLMQGGGTQYF
>TRBJ2-5|TRBV2|few|NA
TGTGCCAGCACAATTGGTATGGGGTACCCGGAGACCCAGTACTTC
CASTIGMGYPETQYF
>TRBJ2-3|TRBV28|few|NA
TGTGCCAGCAGTACACAGGGTGCTGGAATAGATACGCAGTATTTT
CASSTQGAGIDTQYF
>TRBJ2-5|TRBV12-3/TRBV12-4|few|NA
TGTGCCAGCAGTCAAGGACTGACCCAAGAGACCCAGTACTTC
CASSQGLTQETQYF
>TRBJ2-7|TRBV14|NA|NA
TGTGCCAGCAGCCAAGATGAGGAGACCTACGAGCAGTACTTC
CASSQDEETYEQYF
>TRBJ1-2|TRBV20-1|NA|NA
TGCAGTGCTAGAGATGGGCAGGGGACCTATGGCTACACCTTC
CSARDGQGTYGYTF
>TRBJ1-4|TRBV4-1|few|NA
TGCGCCAGCAGACAGACAGGAAGGAATGAAAAACTGTTTTTT
CASRQTGRNEKLFF
>TRBJ1-1|TRBV7-9|NA|TRBD1
TGTGCCAGCAGCTTACCACGACAGGGAATGAACACTGAAGCTTTCTTT
CASSLPRQGMNTEAFF
>TRBJ2-5|TRBV20-1|NA|TRBD2
TGCAGTGCTAGAGACCCCCGCCTAGCGGGAGTAGAAGAGACCCAGTACTTC
CSARDPRLAGVEETQYF
>TRBJ2-3|TRBV28|NA|TRBD1
TGTGCCAGCAGTCCCCAGACAGGGTTTACAGATACGCAGTATTTT
CASSPQTGFTDTQYF
>TRBJ2-5|TRBV2|NA|NA
TGTGCCAGCAGTACGGCCAGGGGAGGGGAGACCCAGTACTTC
CASSTARGGETQYF
>TRBJ2-1|TRBV18|NA|NA
TGTGCCAGCTCAACAAAACTAGGAGGGGACAATGAGCAGTTCTTC
CASSTKLGGDNEQFF
>TRBJ1-4|TRBV20-1|few|NA
TGCAGTGCTAGCCGAGGGGGAGCGGTTACTAATGAAAAACTGTTTTTT
CSASRGGAVTNEKLFF
>TRBJ2-3|TRBV27|NA|NA
TGTGCCAGCAGTTTGAGTTCGGCGTGGGGACTGACTAGCACAGATACGCAGTATTTT
CASSLSSAWGLTSTDTQYF
>TRBJ1-6|TRBV20-1|few|NA
TGCAGTGCTAGTTCTGAGGACTCACCCCTCCACTTT
CSASSEDSPLHF
>TRBJ2-5|TRBV20-1|NA|TRBD1
TGCGGTGCTCGGGCGATTACGGGACAGGCATCGGGCGGAGCCCAACTAACCTTC
CGARAITGQASGGAQLTF
>TRBJ2-1|TRBV27|NA|TRBD2
TGTGCCAGCAGTCCCAGGGGATATACTAGCGGGAGTTTCTGGGATGAGCAGTTCTTC
CASSPRGYTSGSFWDEQFF
>TRBJ2-3|TRBV20-1|few|TRBD2
TGCAGTGCTAGCCCCTTGCGGGGGAGAAGTATAGATACGCAGTATTTT
CSASPLRGRSIDTQYF
>TRBJ1-1|TRBV5-5|many|TRBD1
TGTGCCAGCAGCGCGGGACAGATGAACACTGAAGCTTTCTTT
CASSAGQMNTEAFF
>TRBJ1-2|TRBV3-1|NA|NA
TGTGCCAGCAGCCAAGGGTTGGGAGTAAAACTTGGGGGCTACACCTTC
CASSQGLGVKLGGYTF
>TRBJ2-7|TRBV29-1|NA|NA
TGCAGCGTTGAAGATTGGGGGGAGAATACCTACGAGCAGTACTTC
CSVEDWGENTYEQYF
>TRBJ2-7|TRBV30|few|NA
TGTGCCTGGAAGACAGGCTTTGGGGGCGAGCAGTACTTC
CAWKTGFGGEQYF
>TRBJ2-1|TRBV2|NA|TRBD2
TGTGCCAGCCTGGGAGGGACTAGCGGGAGAGTGCTGAATGAGCAGTTCTTC
CASLGGTSGRVLNEQFF
>TRBJ1-2|TRBV6-6|NA|TRBD1
TGTGCCAGCAGACAAAAAATGGGACAGGATAACTATGGCTACACCTTC
CASRQKMGQDNYGYTF
>TRBJ2-7|TRBV15|NA|TRBD2
TGTGCCACCAGCAGAGATAGGATTAGCGGGGGAACCTACGAGCAGTACTTC
CATSRDRISGGTYEQYF
>TRBJ1-2|TRBV3-1|few|NA
TGTGCCAGCAGAGAGGCAGGGAACTATGGCTACACCTTC
CASREAGNYGYTF
>TRBJ2-1|TRBV7-6|NA|NA
TGTGCCAGCAGCGACAACGATGAGCAGTTCTTC
CASSDNDEQFF
>TRBJ1-4|TRBV20-1|NA|NA
TGCAGTGCCTATGGGGGGACCGTTAATGAAAAACTGTTTTTT
CSAYGGTVNEKLFF
>TRBJ2-3|TRBV4-2|few|TRBD2
TGTGCCAGCAGCCAAGCCGGGACTAGCGGGTTACATACGCAGTATTTT
CASSQAGTSGLHTQYF
>TRBJ2-5|TRBV2|few|TRBD1
TGTGCCAGCAAGGGGACAGTGGGAGAGACCCAGTACTTC
CASKGTVGETQYF
>TRBJ2-5|TRBV7-8|NA|NA
TGTGCCAGCAGGCGACAGCCCCAAGGGACCCAGTACTTC
CASRRQPQGTQYF
>TRBJ1-4|TRBV12-3/TRBV12-4|few|NA
TGTGCCAGCAGTTTAGAAGGGTCATTTGATGAAAAACTGTTTTTT
CASSLEGSFDEKLFF
>TRBJ1-4|TRBV18|NA|NA
TGTGCCAGCTCACTCCTACCGAGAACAACTAATGAAAAACTGTTTTTT
CASSLLPRTTNEKLFF
>TRBJ1-2|TRBV9|NA|NA
TGTGCCAGCAGCCCGGACAGCCTGATCGGCTACACCTTC
CASSPDSLIGYTF
>TRBJ2-5|TRBV11-2|few|NA
TGTGCCAGCAGCTTAGTCAGTTTCGAGACCCAGTACTTC
CASSLVSFETQYF
>TRBJ2-5|TRBV6-2/TRBV6-3|few|TRBD1
TGTGCCAGCAGTTACTCGGTGTTATTATTAGGACAGGAGTCGTCGCTAGAGACCCAGTACTTC
CASSYSVLLLGQESSLETQYF
>TRBJ2-1|TRBV21-1|few|NA
TGTGCCAGCAGCGGACAGGGATACTTACAAGCCAGGTTCTTC
CASSGQGYLQARFF
>TRBJ1-1|TRBV6-2/TRBV6-3|NA|TRBD1
TGTGCCAGCAGGCACCGGGACAGGGTGAACACTGAAGCTTTCTTT
CASRHRDRVNTEAFF
>TRBJ2-7|TRBV7-9|few|NA
TGTGCCAGCAGCTCCTCGGGGCAATCCCTCTACGAGCAGTACTTC
CASSSSGQSLYEQYF